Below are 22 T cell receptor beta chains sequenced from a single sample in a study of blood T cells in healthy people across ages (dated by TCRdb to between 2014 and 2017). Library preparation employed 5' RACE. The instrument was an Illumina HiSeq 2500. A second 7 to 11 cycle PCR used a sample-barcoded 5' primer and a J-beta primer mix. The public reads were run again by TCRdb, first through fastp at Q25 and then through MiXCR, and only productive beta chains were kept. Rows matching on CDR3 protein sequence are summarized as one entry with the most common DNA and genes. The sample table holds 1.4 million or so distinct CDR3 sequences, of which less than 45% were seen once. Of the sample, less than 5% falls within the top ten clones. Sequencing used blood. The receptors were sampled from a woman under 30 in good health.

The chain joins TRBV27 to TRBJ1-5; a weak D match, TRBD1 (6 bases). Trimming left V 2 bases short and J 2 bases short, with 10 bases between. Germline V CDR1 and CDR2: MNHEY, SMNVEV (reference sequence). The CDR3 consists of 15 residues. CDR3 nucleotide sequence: TGTGCCAGCAGTTTAACCCCAGGGGGCAATCAGCCCCAGCATTTT. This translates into CASSLTPGGNQPQHF.

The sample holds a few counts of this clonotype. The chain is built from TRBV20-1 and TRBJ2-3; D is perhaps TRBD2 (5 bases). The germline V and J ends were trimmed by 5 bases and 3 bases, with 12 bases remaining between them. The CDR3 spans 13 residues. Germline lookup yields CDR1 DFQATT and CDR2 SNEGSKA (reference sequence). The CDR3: CSALGRVTDTQYF. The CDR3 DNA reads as TGCAGTGCTTTAGGGCGGGTAACAGATACGCAGTATTTT.

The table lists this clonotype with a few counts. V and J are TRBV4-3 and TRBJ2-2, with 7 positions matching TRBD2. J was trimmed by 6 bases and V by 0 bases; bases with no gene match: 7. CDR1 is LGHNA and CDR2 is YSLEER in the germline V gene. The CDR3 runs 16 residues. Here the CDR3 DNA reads TGCGCCAGCAGCCAAGAAGCGGGGAATCGAGCCGGGGAGCTGTTTTTT. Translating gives CASSQEAGNRAGELFF.

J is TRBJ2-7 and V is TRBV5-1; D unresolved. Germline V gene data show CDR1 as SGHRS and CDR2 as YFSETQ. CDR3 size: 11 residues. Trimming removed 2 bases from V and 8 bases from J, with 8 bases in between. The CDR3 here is CASSFGGQQYF. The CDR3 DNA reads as TGCGCCAGCAGCTTCGGTGGACAGCAGTACTTC.

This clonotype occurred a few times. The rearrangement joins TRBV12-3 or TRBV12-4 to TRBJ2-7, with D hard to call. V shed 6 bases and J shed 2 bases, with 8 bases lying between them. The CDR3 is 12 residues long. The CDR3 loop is CASSDATYEQYF. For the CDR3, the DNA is TGTGCCAGCAGCGACGCCACCTACGAGCAGTACTTC.

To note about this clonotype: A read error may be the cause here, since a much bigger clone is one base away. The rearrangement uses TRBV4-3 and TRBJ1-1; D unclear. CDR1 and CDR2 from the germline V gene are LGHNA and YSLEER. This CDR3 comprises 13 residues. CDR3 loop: CASSQVGNTESFF. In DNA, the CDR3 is TGCGCCAGCAGCCAAGTCGGGAACACTGAATCTTTCTTT.

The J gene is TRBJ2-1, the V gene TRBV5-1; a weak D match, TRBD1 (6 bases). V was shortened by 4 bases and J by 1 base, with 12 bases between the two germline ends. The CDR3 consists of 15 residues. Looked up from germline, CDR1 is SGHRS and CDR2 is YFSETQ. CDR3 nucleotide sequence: TGCGCCAGCAGCCCGGTGACAGGATCCTACAATGAGCAGTTCTTC. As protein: CASSPVTGSYNEQFF.

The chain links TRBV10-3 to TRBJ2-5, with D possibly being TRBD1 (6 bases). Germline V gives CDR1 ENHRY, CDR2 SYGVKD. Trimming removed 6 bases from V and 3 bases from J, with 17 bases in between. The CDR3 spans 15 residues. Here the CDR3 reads CAIRDSESGEETQYF. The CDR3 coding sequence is TGTGCCATCAGGGACAGTGAGTCCGGGGAAGAGACCCAGTACTTC.

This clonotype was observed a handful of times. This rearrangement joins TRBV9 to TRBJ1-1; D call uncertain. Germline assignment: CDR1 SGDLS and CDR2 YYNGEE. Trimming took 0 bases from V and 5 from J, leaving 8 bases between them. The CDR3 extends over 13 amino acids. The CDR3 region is CASSVAWGTEAFF. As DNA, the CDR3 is TGTGCCAGCAGCGTAGCTTGGGGTACTGAAGCTTTCTTT.

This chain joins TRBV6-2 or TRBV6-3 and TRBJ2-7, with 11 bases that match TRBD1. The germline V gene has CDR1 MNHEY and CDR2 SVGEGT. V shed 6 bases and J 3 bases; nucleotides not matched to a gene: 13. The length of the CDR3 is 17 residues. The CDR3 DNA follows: TGTGCCAGCAGCACCGGGACAGGGGGACTGTCGTACTACGAGCAGTACTTC. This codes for CASSTGTGGLSYYEQYF.

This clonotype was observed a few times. The CDR3 here is CASSQDWGLNEQFF. CDR3 coding DNA: TGCGCCAGCAGCCAAGACTGGGGTCTGAATGAGCAGTTCTTC. This rearrangement joins TRBV4-3 to TRBJ2-1; no clear D gene. This CDR3 region has 14 residues. With 0 bases removed from V and 7 bases from J, the gap between germline ends came to 10 bases. In germline, CDR1 is LGHNA, CDR2 YSLEER.

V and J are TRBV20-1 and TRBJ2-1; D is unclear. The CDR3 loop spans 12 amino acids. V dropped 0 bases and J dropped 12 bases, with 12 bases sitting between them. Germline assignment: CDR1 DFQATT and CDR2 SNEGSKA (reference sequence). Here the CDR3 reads CSAREVGLTQFF. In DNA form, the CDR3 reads TGCAGTGCTAGAGAAGTTGGGCTCACGCAGTTCTTC.

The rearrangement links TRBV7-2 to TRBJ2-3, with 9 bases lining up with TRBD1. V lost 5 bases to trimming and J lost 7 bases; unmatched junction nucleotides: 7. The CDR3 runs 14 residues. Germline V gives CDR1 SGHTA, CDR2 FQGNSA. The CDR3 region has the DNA TGTGCCAGCAGCCCAGGGACAGGGCGTAATACGCAGTATTTT. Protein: CASSPGTGRNTQYF.

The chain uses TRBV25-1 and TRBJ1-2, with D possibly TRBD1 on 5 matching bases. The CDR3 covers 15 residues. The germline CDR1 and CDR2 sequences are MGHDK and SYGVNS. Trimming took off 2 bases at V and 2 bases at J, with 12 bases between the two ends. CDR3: CASSEHQGINYGYTF. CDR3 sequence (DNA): TGTGCCAGCAGTGAACATCAGGGAATCAACTATGGCTACACCTTC.

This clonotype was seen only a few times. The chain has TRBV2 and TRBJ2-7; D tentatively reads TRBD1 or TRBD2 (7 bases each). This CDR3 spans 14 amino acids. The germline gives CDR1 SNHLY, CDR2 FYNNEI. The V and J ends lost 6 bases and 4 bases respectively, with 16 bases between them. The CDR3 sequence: CASRATGRGYEQYF. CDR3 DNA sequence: TGTGCCAGCAGGGCGACAGGGAGGGGATACGAGCAGTACTTC.

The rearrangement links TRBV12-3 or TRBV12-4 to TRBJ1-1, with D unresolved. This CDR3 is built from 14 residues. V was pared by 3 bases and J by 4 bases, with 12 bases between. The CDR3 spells CASSFVPGSTEAFF. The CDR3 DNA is TGTGCCAGCAGTTTTGTTCCGGGTAGCACTGAAGCTTTCTTT.

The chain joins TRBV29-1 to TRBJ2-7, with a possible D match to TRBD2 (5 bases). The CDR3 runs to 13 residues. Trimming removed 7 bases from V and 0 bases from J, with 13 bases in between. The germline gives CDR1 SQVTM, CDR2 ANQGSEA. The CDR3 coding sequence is TGCAGCGCTGCACTAGTGAACTCCTACGAGCAGTACTTC. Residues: CSAALVNSYEQYF.

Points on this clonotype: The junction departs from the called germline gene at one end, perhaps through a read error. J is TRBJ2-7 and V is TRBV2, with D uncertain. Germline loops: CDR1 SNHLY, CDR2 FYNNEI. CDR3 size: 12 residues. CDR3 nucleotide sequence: TGTGCCTGCAGTGAAGGTAATCGCGAGCAGTACTTC. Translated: CACSEGNREQYF.

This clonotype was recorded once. The CDR3 loop is CASSSGTSYETQYF. CDR3 bases: TGTGCCAGCAGTTCCGGGACTAGCTATGAGACCCAGTACTTC. This chain uses TRBV27 with TRBJ2-7; 9 nucleotides match TRBD2. Gene TRBJ2-5 matches the end of the DNA better, so the J call may be wrong. The CDR3 runs 14 residues. Germline CDR1 and CDR2: MNHEY and SMNVEV (reference sequence).

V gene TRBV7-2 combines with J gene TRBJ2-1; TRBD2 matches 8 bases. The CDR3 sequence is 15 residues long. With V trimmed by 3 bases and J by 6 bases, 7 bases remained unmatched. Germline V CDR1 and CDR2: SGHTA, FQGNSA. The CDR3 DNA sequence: TGTGCCAGCAGCTTGGGACTAGGTCTCTCCAATGAGCAGTTCTTC. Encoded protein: CASSLGLGLSNEQFF.

The CDR3 region has the DNA TGTGCCACCAGCAGAGAGGGGGGGAGCGGCGAAAAACTGTTTTTT. Its translation is CATSREGGSGEKLFF. The gene calls are TRBV15 and TRBJ1-4; D is perhaps TRBD1 (5 bases). This CDR3 has 15 amino acids. From germline, CDR1 is LNHNV and CDR2 YYDKDF (reference sequence). The V gene lost 0 bases and the J gene lost 8 bases, with 13 bases spanning the gap.

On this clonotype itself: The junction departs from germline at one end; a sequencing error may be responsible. The CDR3 DNA reads TGTGCCACCAGTGCCAGGTACTCCTACAATGAGCAGTTCTTC. Translated, it gives CATSARYSYNEQFF. The chain is built from TRBV10-3 and TRBJ2-1; the D is unclear. The CDR3 covers 14 residues. Germline CDR1 is ENHRY and CDR2 is SYGVKD.